This TCR beta chain was found in a study of blood T cell repertoires in COVID-19. Study at large: Italy, Spain and the United States were the sources of the convalescent and acute COVID-19 samples.

V lost 3 bases, J lost 0 bases, and 6 bases stayed unmatched. The length of the CDR3 is 18 residues. Germline assignment: CDR1 KGHSH and CDR2 LQKENI. Original processing methods: Amplification of reference gene primers was used by the study to estimate nucleated cell counts. Method: immunoSEQ multiplex PCR; TCRdb's copy keeps in-frame clones and lacks some. V, J and clone size reflect that table, while D and trimming were determined from the DNA. The sample has under 250,000 clones, approximately 86% seen once. The sample taken for sequencing was peripheral blood. V gene TRBV18 combines with J gene TRBJ2-2; 11 positions agree with TRBD2. The sequence came from a human donor in a cohort sampled during active COVID-19. The CDR3 DNA is TGTGCCAGCTCACCTCGGGGACTAGCGGCAACGAACACCGGGGAGCTGTTTTTT. As protein: CASSPRGLAATNTGELFF.